One and the same sample provided the 10 T cell receptor beta chains below, sequenced in a study of technical replicates of blood from a few donors. Sequencing used immunoSEQ multiplex PCR; TCRdb keeps in-frame clones, though not all of them. The sample lists about 49,000 clones, 92% occurring once. The sample comprised PBMCs. Receptors were obtained from a human donor in good health. Some clones in this sample may be carry-over from other donors' samples.

This chain links TRBV15 with TRBJ2-1; TRBD2 aligns across 15 bases. CDR3 length: 19 amino acids. Trimming cost V 4 bases and J 0 bases; bases outside gene matches: 7. Germline-derived CDR1 and CDR2 are LNHNV and YYDKDF (reference sequence). CDR3 loop: CATSNTGGLAGGSYNEQFF. CDR3 DNA sequence: TGTGCCACCAGCAACACAGGGGGACTAGCGGGAGGCTCCTACAATGAGCAGTTCTTC.

This chain connects TRBV5-4 to TRBJ2-1, with D possibly TRBD2 on 6 matching bases. The CDR3 contains 15 residues. In germline, CDR1 is SGHNT, CDR2 YYREEE (reference sequence). The V end was cut by 4 bases, the J end by 4 bases, with 15 bases between. The CDR3 coding sequence is TGTGCCAGCAGCCAAGCGGGCCTAATATACAATGAGCAGTTCTTC. Its protein is CASSQAGLIYNEQFF.

The chain couples TRBV12-5 to TRBJ1-1, with 10 bases identical to TRBD1. CDR3 length: 12 amino acids. V trimming: 1 base; J trimming: 11 bases; junction bases outside the gene matches: 1. CDR1 LGHNT and CDR2 FRNRAP come from the germline V gene. The CDR3 reads CASGLGQGAAFF. In nucleotides, the CDR3 is TGTGCTAGTGGTTTGGGACAGGGGGCCGCTTTCTTT.

The CDR3 coding sequence is TGTGCCTGGAGTGCCAACATCGCTGAAGCTTTCTTT. Encoded protein: CAWSANIAEAFF. The chain joins TRBV30 to TRBJ1-1; D unresolved. The CDR3 runs 12 residues. V dropped 1 base and J dropped 6 bases, with 9 bases sitting between them. Germline V gene sequence: CDR1 GTSNPN, CDR2 SVGIG (reference sequence).

The genes are TRBV7-9 and TRBJ1-2, with 7 bases that match TRBD1. Germline V gives CDR1 SEHNR, CDR2 FQNEAQ (reference sequence). V dropped 1 base and J dropped 2; count of bases not matched to a gene: 4. The CDR3 is 15 amino acids. The CDR3 sequence is CASSLVDRVNYGYTF. The CDR3 nucleotides read TGTGCCAGCAGCTTAGTCGACAGGGTGAACTATGGCTACACCTTC.

This chain uses TRBV7-8 with TRBJ2-7; 9 bases align to TRBD2. The CDR3 spans 16 residues. The germline V gene has CDR1 SGHVS and CDR2 FQNEAQ. V gave up 10 bases and J gave up 0 bases; unmatched junction bases: 13. The CDR3 sequence: CATTDRGGDFSYEQYF. The CDR3 DNA follows: TGTGCCACCACCGACCGCGGGGGGGACTTCTCCTACGAGCAGTACTTC.

This clone was recorded once. This chain links TRBV29-1 with TRBJ2-1; D unclear. Germline V lookup: CDR1 SQVTM, CDR2 ANQGSEA. The CDR3 consists of 14 residues. V lost 8 bases and J lost 0, with 14 bases in between. CDR3 residues: CSFQSSNSYNEQFF. The CDR3 bases are TGCAGCTTTCAGTCGTCCAACTCCTACAATGAGCAGTTCTTC.

The rearrangement joins TRBV20-1 to TRBJ2-3, with 7 bases aligning to TRBD2. Trimming took 5 bases from V and 6 from J; bases not matched to a gene: 2. CDR1 is DFQATT, CDR2 SNEGSKA, per germline (reference sequence). The CDR3 loop spans 11 amino acids. CDR3 sequence: CSAEAGDTQYF. The CDR3 DNA is TGCAGTGCTGAAGCGGGGGATACGCAGTATTTT.

The chain carries TRBV6-1 and TRBJ1-6, with D possibly TRBD1 on 6 matching bases. This CDR3 has 14 amino acids. Germline CDR1 is MNHNS and CDR2 is SASEGT. Trimming stripped 1 base from V and 9 bases from J, with 10 bases between. CDR3 in DNA: TGTGCCAGCAGTGAAGGCAGGGGTCGTTCACCCCTCCACTTT. It codes for CASSEGRGRSPLHF.

The rearrangement links TRBV7-3 to TRBJ2-3; 7 bases match TRBD2. J gave up 5 bases and V 3 bases, and 5 bases lay outside the gene matches. The CDR3 covers 14 residues. Germline CDR1 and CDR2: SGHTA and FQGTGA. CDR3 residues: CASSFSGPGDTQYF. The CDR3 nucleotides read TGTGCCAGCAGCTTTAGCGGGCCGGGAGATACGCAGTATTTT. Supplemented by reference TRBV7-3 and TRBJ2-3, the full variable domain reads GAGVSQTPSNKVTEKGKYVELRCDPISGHTALYWYRQSLGQGPEFLIYFQGTGAADDSGLPNDRFFAVRPEGSVSTLKIQRTERGDSAVYLCASSFSGPGDTQYFGPGTRLTVL.